This TCR beta chain appears in the sequencing data of a study of blood T cell repertoires in COVID-19 (dated by TCRdb to 2018 to 2020). About the study as a whole: The collaborator samples originated in the United States, Italy and Spain and spanned the acute and convalescent phases of COVID-19. The material from the prospective study consisted of cDNA or gDNA derived from T cells, B-cell-depleted T cells, or PBMCs. Deeply sampled blood TCRbeta repertoires from subjects exposed to, actively infected with, or recovered from COVID-19 were included in the dataset. The repertoires were made available in a free public database intended to serve as a resource for research on the immune response to SARS-CoV-2. Samples came from the ongoing ImmuneRACE study (first 160 participants) plus 1,254 subjects from 6 global collaborators. A de-identified subject ID, COVID-19 status, age in years and sex were almost always included in the sample metadata. Where available, HLA class I and class II types were taken from metadata supplied by the sample provider and were not determined by assay-based typing.

CDR1 is given as SGHKS and CDR2 as YYEKEE, both from the germline V gene (reference sequence). At the junction V is shortened by 6 bases and J by 7 bases; bases outside the gene matches: 14. The CDR3 goes from the cysteine to the phenylalanine over 17 residues. The only DNA kept is the CDR3, 51 bases in frame from the first base. To note about this clone: Its antigen is currently not known. No much larger clonotype is one base removed from it; base qualities were not supplied.

The immunoSEQ Assay, a bias-controlled multiplex PCR, was used to amplify TCRbeta CDR3 regions from genomic DNA. The authors processed their data as follows. Nucleated cell counts per sample were estimated from amplification of reference gene primers within the assay. Sequence reads were collapsed and filtered to measure the absolute abundance of every unique TCRbeta CDR3 rearrangement. For each sample, productive Simpson clonality was calculated as the square root of Simpson's diversity index across productive rearrangements. TCRdb carries this immuneACCESS record with in-frame sequences only. Its versions omit some clonotypes, under half of them owing to an unresolved V gene in the studies checked, with the rest unexplained. The DNA was the basis for D and trimming; V, J and clone size are from that table. This sample is represented by about 210,000 clones; around nine tenths of them were singletons. The ten most abundant clones make up approximately 6.2% of the sample.

General findings and caveats noted by the study authors: The quantity of clinical and demographic metadata differed by source and by participant and was supplied without curation.

A second Seattle source provided samples from volunteer blood donors who had recovered from COVID-19. Whole blood was collected in K2EDTA tubes by collaborating institutions according to the institutions' own protocols. Collaborator samples were shipped for TCRbeta analysis as frozen whole blood, isolated PBMCs, or DNA extracted from either sample type. Sequencing input: peripheral blood. The V and J segments used are TRBV5-5 and TRBJ2-5, with 14 middle bases fitting TRBD2. This TCR came from a man aged 55-75 years who had recovered from COVID-19. The CDR3 has the sequence CASNLGGGLAGGATQYF. The base sequence is TGTGCCAGCAACCTTGGGGGTGGACTAGCGGGGGGAGCGACCCAGTACTTC.